This T cell receptor beta chain was retrieved from a study of T cell clonotyping in hematopoietic cell transplantation. Study-wide context: Cytoreduction preceded collection of pretransplant recipient samples.

After removal of 2 bases from V and 2 bases from J, the junction contained 4 bases not matched to a gene. The CDR3 totals 15 residues. Germline V gives CDR1 MGHDK, CDR2 SYGVNS. The method was immunoSEQ multiplex PCR; TCRdb's version includes in-frame clones alone and lacks a portion of them. The sample has some 30,000 clones; 70% to 80% are singletons. This sample's time point: recipient sample about 28 days before transplant, after cytoreduction. Blood collection times were about day -28 and days 30, 100, 180 posttransplant. This TCR came from a woman in her 30s with chronic myeloid leukemia. Some clones in this sample may be carry-over from other donors' samples. The specimen was peripheral blood mononuclear cells, collected before stem cell transplant. The chain carries TRBV25-1 and TRBJ2-3, with 7 bases fitting TRBD2. The CDR3 loop is CASSERGTNTDTQYF. CDR3 DNA: TGTGCCAGCAGTGAACGGGGGACTAACACAGATACGCAGTATTTT.